Below, 27 T cell receptor beta chains from the same sample are listed, as sequenced in a study of cytomegalovirus exposure and HLA in healthy donors. Only in-frame clones appear in the TCRdb table, and some are missing; sequencing was by immunoSEQ multiplex PCR. The sample includes some 140,000 clones, just under 85% of them seen just once. The sample was PBMCs. All receptors come from a man aged 30-40 years in good health and CMV-seropositive.

The chain has TRBV5-1 and TRBJ2-7, with 12 bases identical to TRBD1. The germline CDR1 and CDR2 sequences are SGHRS and YFSETQ. The CDR3 has 15 residues. V was clipped by 3 bases and J by 3 bases; unmatched bases: 4. The CDR3 region is CASSSGTGGIYEQYF. In DNA form, the CDR3 reads TGCGCCAGCAGCTCGGGGACAGGGGGCATCTACGAGCAGTACTTC.

The chain uses TRBV9 and TRBJ2-5; 9 bases fit TRBD2. The CDR3 runs 17 residues. Per the germline V gene, CDR1 is SGDLS and CDR2 is YYNGEE. V lost 0 bases to trimming and J lost 4 bases; unmatched junction nucleotides: 10. The CDR3, as DNA: TGTGCCAGCAGCGTAGACGGCGGGGGGGCTCCAAGAGAGACCCAGTACTTC. This translates into CASSVDGGGAPRETQYF.

The CDR3 protein is CASREGDQGNNQPQHF. The CDR3, as DNA: TGTGCCAGCAGAGAAGGAGACCAGGGTAACAATCAGCCCCAGCATTTT. This chain connects TRBV27 to TRBJ1-5, with a possible D match to TRBD1 (5 bases). Trimming stripped 6 bases from V and 3 bases from J, with 18 bases between. The CDR3 extends over 16 amino acids. Germline lookup yields CDR1 MNHEY and CDR2 SMNVEV (reference sequence).

The chain combines TRBV2 with TRBJ2-7; TRBD1 matches at 11 bases. Germline CDR1 SNHLY, CDR2 FYNNEI. V shed 5 bases, J shed 7 bases, and the junction held 13 bases outside the gene matches. The CDR3 runs 16 residues. The CDR3 reads CASSNPGQGAIQEQYF. The CDR3 DNA reads TGTGCCAGCAGTAATCCTGGACAGGGGGCGATACAAGAGCAGTACTTC.

The V call is TRBV7-6, the J call TRBJ2-5, with a tentative D call TRBD1 (5 bases). The V end lost 5 bases, the J end lost 4 bases, and 17 bases lay between the germline ends. The CDR3 is 15 residues long. CDR1 SGHVS and CDR2 FNYEAQ come from the germline V gene. This CDR3 is CASSKLTAGSETQYF. CDR3 coding DNA: TGTGCCAGCAGCAAGCTTACGGCAGGGTCAGAGACCCAGTACTTC. The full variable domain, completed using reference TRBV7-6 and TRBJ2-5, is GAGVSQSPRYKVTKRGQDVALRCDPISGHVSLYWYRQALGQGPEFLTYFNYEAQQDKSGLPNDRFSAERPEGSISTLTIQRTEQRDSAMYRCASSKLTAGSETQYFGPGTRLLVL.

This chain connects TRBV5-5 to TRBJ1-2; D may be TRBD1 (6 bases). V was shortened by 2 bases and J by 6 bases, with 17 bases between the two germline ends. This CDR3 comprises 15 residues. Germline values: CDR1 SGHKS, CDR2 YYEKEE (reference sequence). The DNA for the CDR3 is TGTGCCAGCAGCTTTATCGCACAGGGCGGCGATGGCTACACCTTC. Translation gives CASSFIAQGGDGYTF.

J is TRBJ1-2 and V is TRBV6-5; D is unclear. There are 12 residues in the CDR3. The ends were cut back, 6 bases at V and 8 bases at J, with 13 bases in the middle. The V gene's germline CDR1 is MNHEY and CDR2 SVGAGI. CDR3 nucleotide sequence: TGTGCCAGCAGCAACGGGGTGGAAGGCTACACCTTC. This codes for CASSNGVEGYTF.

The gene calls are TRBV30 and TRBJ1-3; no definite D call. Germline CDR1 reads GTSNPN; CDR2 reads SVGIG (reference sequence). The CDR3 spans 11 residues. V was shortened by 8 bases and J by 7 bases, with 12 bases between the two germline ends. The CDR3 DNA sequence: TGTGCCCAAAGAGGGAGGAACACCATATATTTT. The encoded protein is CAQRGRNTIYF.

This sequence joins TRBV6-6 and TRBJ1-2, with a weak D call TRBD1 (6 bases). Trimming removed 10 bases from V and 4 bases from J, with 13 bases in between. The germline V gene has CDR1 MNHNY and CDR2 SVGAGI (reference sequence). The CDR3 extends over 12 amino acids. The CDR3, as DNA: TGTGCCACCGCAGGGGACGGCTATGGCTACACCTTC. Protein sequence: CATAGDGYGYTF.

The V call is TRBV9, the J call TRBJ1-1; 8 positions agree with TRBD1. The CDR3 spans 14 residues. V shed 4 bases, J shed 1 base, and the junction held 3 bases outside the gene matches. CDR1 is SGDLS and CDR2 is YYNGEE in the germline V gene. This CDR3 is CASSLDRGNTEAFF. The DNA for the CDR3 is TGTGCCAGCAGCTTAGACAGGGGGAACACTGAAGCTTTCTTT.

This clone was detected only once. The chain joins TRBV5-1 to TRBJ2-5; 13 nucleotides line up with TRBD2. Germline CDR1 is SGHRS and CDR2 is YFSETQ. The CDR3 loop spans 16 amino acids. With V trimmed by 4 bases and J by 4 bases, 7 bases remained unmatched. CDR3 sequence (DNA): TGCGCCAGCAGCCCCCTGGGACTAGCGGGAACAGAGACCCAGTACTTC. Its translation: CASSPLGLAGTETQYF.

This chain uses TRBV19 with TRBJ1-1, with TRBD1 identical over 7 bases. The CDR3 is 14 residues long. The V gene end was trimmed by 7 bases and the J gene end by 2 bases; junction bases not matched to a gene: 7. Germline V CDR1 and CDR2: LNHDA, SQIVND (reference sequence). The DNA of the CDR3 is TGTGCCAGTAATAAACAGGGGACAAACACTGAAGCTTTCTTT. It is translated as CASNKQGTNTEAFF.

The chain employs TRBV9 and TRBJ2-2; 9 nucleotides line up with TRBD2. V lost 0 bases, J lost 7 bases, and 10 bases stayed unmatched. The CDR3 has 17 amino acids. The germline V gene encodes CDR1 SGDLS and CDR2 YYNGEE. CDR3 amino acids: CASSVGPSGIFGGELFF. In DNA form, the CDR3 reads TGTGCCAGCAGCGTAGGCCCTAGCGGGATTTTCGGCGGGGAGCTGTTTTTT. The variable domain in full, completed from reference TRBV9 and TRBJ2-2, reads DSGVTQTPKHLITATGQRVTLRCSPRSGDLSVYWYQQSLDQGLQFLIQYYNGEERAKGNILERFSAQQFPDLHSELNLSSLELGDSALYFCASSVGPSGIFGGELFFGEGSRLTVL.

V usage is TRBV4-1 and J usage is TRBJ2-5, with 7 bases identical to TRBD2. V shed 0 bases and J 5 bases; nucleotides not matched to a gene: 9. Germline-derived CDR1 and CDR2 are MGHRA and YSYEKL. The CDR3 runs 16 residues. The CDR3 sequence is CASSQDGVLAIETQYF. In nucleotides, the CDR3 is TGCGCCAGCAGCCAAGACGGCGTACTAGCGATTGAGACCCAGTACTTC.

In its sample, this clone was seen a few times. This chain joins TRBV6-5 and TRBJ2-7; TRBD1 aligns across 8 bases. This CDR3 has 14 amino acids. Germline trimming cut 2 bases from V and 6 bases from J; bases unmatched to any gene: 6. Germline CDR1 and CDR2: MNHEY and SVGAGI. For the CDR3, the DNA is TGTGCCAGCAGTTACAGTCACACAGGGGGCGAGCAGTACTTC. The encoded protein is CASSYSHTGGEQYF.

This clone turned up a few times. This chain uses TRBV18 with TRBJ2-1, with 7 bases matching TRBD2. V lost 3 bases to trimming and J lost 8 bases; unmatched junction nucleotides: 7. Germline lookup yields CDR1 KGHSH and CDR2 LQKENI. The CDR3 is 14 residues long. The CDR3 loop reads CASSPGAGADEQFF. CDR3 nucleotides: TGTGCCAGCTCACCCGGGGCGGGAGCGGATGAGCAGTTCTTC.

The chain is built from TRBV5-1 and TRBJ1-3; D unclear. V was pared by 4 bases and J by 0 bases, with 5 bases between. CDR1 SGHRS and CDR2 YFSETQ come from the germline V gene. This CDR3 spans 13 amino acids. The CDR3 region is CASSTGSGNTIYF. DNA of the CDR3: TGCGCCAGCAGCACGGGCTCTGGAAACACCATATATTTT.

The genes are TRBV2 and TRBJ2-5; D unclear. Germline V gives CDR1 SNHLY, CDR2 FYNNEI. This CDR3 has 13 amino acids. Trimming stripped 1 base from V and 4 bases from J, with 7 bases between. CDR3 sequence: CASSEGLVETQYF. As DNA, the CDR3 is TGTGCCAGCAGTGAAGGGCTAGTAGAGACCCAGTACTTC.

The chain couples TRBV10-2 to TRBJ2-4, with a weak D call TRBD1 (6 bases). Germline loops: CDR1 WSHSY, CDR2 SAAADI. Trimming left V 0 bases short and J 7 bases short, with 7 bases between. This CDR3 has 13 amino acids. The CDR3 reads CASSESRGNIQYF. The DNA of the CDR3 is TGCGCCAGCAGTGAGTCGAGGGGGAACATTCAGTACTTC.

The V call is TRBV11-2, the J call TRBJ1-2; a weak D match, TRBD1 (6 bases). The CDR3 sequence is 15 residues long. CDR1 and CDR2 from the germline V gene are SGHAT and FQNNGV. Trimming left V 3 bases short and J 4 bases short, with 15 bases between. Here the CDR3 reads CASSLNPTGGYGYTF. CDR3 DNA sequence: TGTGCCAGCAGCTTGAACCCGACAGGTGGCTATGGCTACACCTTC.

The genes are TRBV6-6 and TRBJ1-2, with 9 bases fitting TRBD1. Germline V lookup: CDR1 MNHNY, CDR2 SVGAGI (reference sequence). The trim removed 8 bases at V and 0 bases at J, leaving 4 bases unmatched. The length of the CDR3 is 14 residues. The CDR3 here is CASRDRAANYGYTF. The CDR3 nucleotides are TGTGCCAGCCGGGACAGGGCAGCTAACTATGGCTACACCTTC.

The CDR3 coding sequence is TGTGCCAGCAGCCTACAGGGAAACTATGGCTACACCTTC. It encodes CASSLQGNYGYTF. The J gene is TRBJ1-2, the V gene TRBV4-2, with D possibly matching TRBD1 (6 bases). Trimming stripped 4 bases from V and 2 bases from J, with 8 bases between. Germline assignment: CDR1 LGHNA and CDR2 YNFKEQ. This CDR3 spans 13 amino acids.

V usage is TRBV5-1 and J usage is TRBJ1-3; no clear D. Germline V CDR1 and CDR2: SGHRS, YFSETQ. This CDR3 is built from 14 residues. V lost 5 bases and J lost 0, with 9 bases in between. The CDR3: CASRLSPSGNTIYF. In DNA form, the CDR3 reads TGCGCCAGCAGACTCTCCCCCTCTGGAAACACCATATATTTT.

The chain links TRBV9 to TRBJ2-1; 10 bases align to TRBD2. CDR3 length: 15 residues. V was pared by 1 base and J by 4 bases, with 2 bases of the junction left unmatched. CDR1 SGDLS and CDR2 YYNGEE come from the germline V gene. The CDR3 DNA follows: TGTGCCAGCAGCGTAAGACTAGCGGGTTACAATGAGCAGTTCTTC. It is translated as CASSVRLAGYNEQFF.

This clone was detected only a few times. The V call is TRBV6-1, the J call TRBJ1-5; tentative D call: TRBD1 (6 bases). V lost 4 bases and J lost 4, with 8 bases in between. Germline assignment: CDR1 MNHNS and CDR2 SASEGT. The CDR3 is 13 residues long. This CDR3 is CASSGTDNQPQHF. The CDR3, as DNA: TGTGCCAGCAGTGGGACAGATAATCAGCCCCAGCATTTT.

The chain is built from TRBV9 and TRBJ2-2; the match to TRBD2 covers 11 bases. Per the germline V gene, CDR1 is SGDLS and CDR2 is YYNGEE. With V trimmed by 1 base and J by 5 bases, 10 bases remained unmatched. This CDR3 has 18 amino acids. DNA for the CDR3: TGTGCCAGCAGCGTAACCCCCCGACTAGCGGGAAATACCGGGGAGCTGTTTTTT. Protein product: CASSVTPRLAGNTGELFF.

This clone was recorded a few times. The rearrangement uses TRBV7-3 and TRBJ1-1; no clear D. V was cut by 1 base and J by 1 base, with 10 bases left in between. The germline CDR1 and CDR2 sequences are SGHTA and FQGTGA. The CDR3 extends over 15 amino acids. The CDR3 DNA sequence: TGTGCCAGCAGCTTAAGCGTGGGAGCGAACACTGAAGCTTTCTTT. Protein: CASSLSVGANTEAFF.